This T cell receptor beta chain appears in the sequencing data of a study of shared clonotypes between healthy human individuals. Produced via immunoSEQ multiplex PCR; TCRdb's table is partial and in-frame only. The profile shows hundreds of thousands of clones, almost 97% of them singletons. Trimming removed 7 bases at V and 4 bases at J, with 11 bases between. CDR3 length equals 13 residues. CDR1 MDHEN and CDR2 SYDVKM come from the germline V gene. Details on this clone: What it binds is not known.

Study-level findings and limits: Some naive CD4 clonotypes, roughly 5%, turned up in common across a handful of donors.

This chain links TRBV28 with TRBJ1-3; unclear D gene. Sequencing was carried out using naive CD4+ T cells sorted from blood. The subset is: CD45RA+ positively selected. This TCR came from a young woman in good health. CDR3 DNA: TGTGCCAGCACCGAGGCAATCGGAAACACCATATATTTT. It encodes CASTEAIGNTIYF.